The 21 T cell receptor beta chains presented below share a single source sample, sequenced in a study of blood T cells in healthy people across ages. Then a second PCR, running about 6 to 12 cycles, was carried out with a sample-barcoded 5' primer and a J-beta primer mix. One entry per CDR3 protein results from TCRdb running MiXCR on the 5' RACE reads. The data hold about 640,000 distinct CDR3 sequences, with 58% observed a single time. Sequencing was carried out using blood. Receptors were obtained from a man between 60 and 75 years old in good health.

This clonotype was seen a handful of times. The rearrangement joins TRBV4-2 to TRBJ2-3; D gene ambiguous. V lost 0 bases and J 0 bases, leaving 22 bases between the germline ends. The CDR3 runs 20 residues. Germline CDR1 and CDR2: LGHNA and YNFKEQ. CDR3 sequence reads: CASSQDGTRGRALSTDTQYF. The CDR3 nucleotides read TGTGCCAGCAGCCAAGATGGAACGAGAGGCCGGGCCCTTAGCACAGATACGCAGTATTTT.

This clonotype has a count of ten or more. V and J are TRBV5-1 and TRBJ2-5; TRBD2 is a possible D gene (6 bases). Trimming stripped 0 bases from V and 3 bases from J, with 12 bases between. The CDR3 loop spans 15 amino acids. CDR1 is SGHRS and CDR2 is YFSETQ in the germline V gene. CDR3 amino acids: CASSLGGGEEETQYF. The CDR3 coding sequence is TGCGCCAGCAGCTTGGGGGGCGGGGAGGAAGAGACCCAGTACTTC.

The chain combines TRBV9 with TRBJ2-1; 8 bases map to TRBD2. The CDR3 covers 16 residues. Germline V CDR1 and CDR2: SGDLS, YYNGEE. V gave up 4 bases and J gave up 0 bases; unmatched junction bases: 6. CDR3 nucleotides: TGTGCCAGCAGCCCAAGGACTAGCAGCTCCTACAATGAGCAGTTCTTC. It yields the protein CASSPRTSSSYNEQFF.

This clonotype showed up just a few times. This sequence joins TRBV6-5 and TRBJ2-2; possibly TRBD1 or TRBD2 for D (6 bases each). The CDR3 runs to 15 residues. Germline V gene data show CDR1 as MNHEY and CDR2 as SVGAGI. Trimming cost V 6 bases and J 0 bases, with 11 bases left between them. In DNA form, the CDR3 reads TGTGCCAGCAGACGGGGGCGAGCGAACACCGGGGAGCTGTTTTTT. Translated, it gives CASRRGRANTGELFF.

The sample holds a few counts of this clonotype. The chain is built from TRBV5-1 and TRBJ2-5; tentatively, D is TRBD2 (6 bases). CDR1 SGHRS and CDR2 YFSETQ come from the germline V gene. The length of the CDR3 is 15 residues. Trimming took off 0 bases at V and 4 bases at J, with 13 bases between the two ends. The CDR3 spells CASSLGPGDGETQYF. CDR3 nucleotide sequence: TGCGCCAGCAGCTTGGGTCCGGGGGACGGAGAGACCCAGTACTTC.

The table lists this clonotype with a count of one. The V gene is TRBV12-3 or TRBV12-4, the J gene TRBJ2-4; 8 positions agree with TRBD2. The J call may be incorrect, as the DNA end agrees better with TRBJ2-7. This CDR3 spans 15 amino acids. This CDR3 reads CASSLIGRGVHEQYF. CDR3 nucleotide sequence: TGTGCCAGCAGTTTAATTGGGCGGGGGGTCCACGAGCAGTACTTC.

The chain carries TRBV3-1 and TRBJ2-5, with no clear D. The germline CDR1 and CDR2 sequences are LGHDT and YNNKEL (reference sequence). The germline V and J ends were trimmed by 2 bases and 3 bases, with 4 bases remaining between them. This CDR3 is built from 12 residues. CDR3 in DNA: TGTGCCAGCAGCCAATGGGAAGAGACCCAGTACTTC. Amino acid sequence: CASSQWEETQYF.

The CDR3 loop is CASSVGGTYNEQFF. Written as DNA, the CDR3 is TGTGCCAGCAGCGTAGGCGGAACCTACAATGAGCAGTTCTTC. The chain uses TRBV9 and TRBJ2-1; D gene unclear. Trimming pared 0 bases from V and 2 bases from J, leaving 6 bases between. Germline V gene lookup returns CDR1 SGDLS and CDR2 YYNGEE. The CDR3 contains 14 residues.

The chain combines TRBV6-5 with TRBJ2-3, with TRBD2 matching over 7 bases. The CDR3 consists of 13 residues. The germline gives CDR1 MNHEY, CDR2 SVGAGI. J gave up 6 bases and V 6 bases, and 6 bases lay outside the gene matches. DNA of the CDR3: TGTGCCAGCAGCTCTACGCGGGAGGATACGCAGTATTTT. This codes for CASSSTREDTQYF.

This clonotype has a handful of counts. The V gene is TRBV6-5, the J gene TRBJ1-6; 9 bases map to TRBD1. Unmatched junction bases numbered 5, after V lost 4 bases and J lost 10 bases. Looked up from germline, CDR1 is MNHEY and CDR2 is SVGAGI. The CDR3 has 14 residues. CDR3 in DNA: TGTGCCAGCAGTTCGACAGGGGGAAGCTCACCCCTCCACTTT. This sequence encodes CASSSTGGSSPLHF.

The genes are TRBV29-1 and TRBJ1-1; TRBD1 matches 10 bases. The CDR3 spans 14 residues. Trimming took 3 bases from V and 3 from J; bases not matched to a gene: 4. CDR1 is SQVTM and CDR2 is ANQGSEA in the germline V gene. The CDR3 bases are TGCAGCGTTGAGCGGACAGGGGGGGACACTGAAGCTTTCTTT. Amino acid sequence: CSVERTGGDTEAFF.

V usage is TRBV7-9 and J usage is TRBJ2-5; D ambiguous. CDR1 SEHNR and CDR2 FQNEAQ come from the germline V gene (reference sequence). The germline V and J ends were trimmed by 5 bases and 2 bases, with 15 bases remaining between them. This CDR3 spans 15 amino acids. The CDR3 spells CASSPSNWKQETQYF. The CDR3 nucleotides read TGTGCCAGCAGCCCCTCAAATTGGAAACAAGAGACCCAGTACTTC.

The chain joins TRBV19 to TRBJ1-5; D not certain. The CDR3 spans 15 residues. From germline, CDR1 is LNHDA and CDR2 SQIVND (reference sequence). Trimming pared 4 bases from V and 6 bases from J, leaving 16 bases between. CDR3 region: CASSTVRGNGQPQHF. The CDR3 coding sequence is TGTGCCAGTAGTACCGTCCGGGGAAATGGTCAGCCCCAGCATTTT.

This clonotype was seen a few times. The J gene is TRBJ2-7, the V gene TRBV20-1; 7 bases agree with TRBD2. CDR3 size: 14 residues. Germline trimming cut 2 bases from V and 3 bases from J; bases unmatched to any gene: 7. Per the germline V gene, CDR1 is DFQATT and CDR2 is SNEGSKA (reference sequence). CDR3 amino acids: CSARSGLTSYEQYF. The CDR3 DNA is TGCAGTGCTAGATCGGGACTAACAAGCTACGAGCAGTACTTC.

The rearrangement uses TRBV7-9 and TRBJ2-3, with 8 bases that match TRBD1. The CDR3 sequence is 15 residues long. V was pared by 0 bases and J by 3 bases, with 2 bases of the junction left unmatched. Looked up from germline, CDR1 is SEHNR and CDR2 is FQNEAQ (reference sequence). CDR3 in DNA: TGTGCCAGCAGCTTAGCCCAGGGGGCTACAGATACGCAGTATTTT. Translation gives CASSLAQGATDTQYF.

This chain connects TRBV6-2 or TRBV6-3 to TRBJ2-7, with D possibly matching TRBD1 (5 bases). Germline V lookup: CDR1 MNHEY, CDR2 SVGEGT. Trimming removed 0 bases at V and 0 bases at J, with 12 bases between. The CDR3 covers 16 residues. In DNA, the CDR3 is TGTGCCAGCAGTTACTCGAGCCAGGGAAGCTCCTACGAGCAGTACTTC. Encoded protein: CASSYSSQGSSYEQYF.

The chain combines TRBV29-1 with TRBJ2-1; weak D call: TRBD2 (6 bases). The CDR3 covers 12 residues. The V and J ends lost 6 bases and 2 bases respectively, with 8 bases between them. In germline, CDR1 is SQVTM, CDR2 ANQGSEA. The CDR3 reads CSVGEAYNEQFF. The CDR3 coding sequence is TGCAGCGTCGGGGAGGCCTACAATGAGCAGTTCTTC.

The V gene is TRBV3-1, the J gene TRBJ1-4; D gene ambiguous. The V end lost 6 bases, the J end lost 0 bases, and 8 bases lay between the germline ends. CDR3 size: 14 residues. Germline loops: CDR1 LGHDT, CDR2 YNNKEL (reference sequence). The CDR3 protein is CASRSRATNEKLFF. The DNA for the CDR3 is TGTGCCAGCAGGAGCAGAGCAACTAATGAAAAACTGTTTTTT.

This clonotype was picked up a small number of times. This chain joins TRBV7-6 and TRBJ2-1, with TRBD2 as a possible D gene (5 bases). Trimming took off 0 bases at V and 10 bases at J, with 13 bases between the two ends. Germline V gene data show CDR1 as SGHVS and CDR2 as FNYEAQ. The CDR3 contains 14 residues. The CDR3 loop reads CASSLARASLEQFF. In DNA form, the CDR3 reads TGTGCCAGCAGCTTAGCGCGGGCTAGCCTCGAGCAGTTCTTC.

Note on this clonotype: Mismatch with germline at one junction end may stem from a read error. The chain employs TRBV5-1 and TRBJ2-1; 8 bases map to TRBD2. Germline V gives CDR1 SGHRS, CDR2 YFSETQ. This CDR3 is 14 amino acids long. The CDR3 here is CASSRGGSYKEQFF. In DNA form, the CDR3 reads TGCGCCAGCAGTCGGGGGGGCTCCTACAAGGAGCAGTTCTTC.

The rearrangement links TRBV12-3 or TRBV12-4 to TRBJ2-3, with D possibly being TRBD2 (6 bases). This CDR3 is 15 amino acids long. The V and J ends lost 3 bases and 5 bases respectively, with 15 bases between them. CDR3 coding DNA: TGTGCCAGCAGTTTCGAGCGGGCCGCAAGAGATACGCAGTATTTT. Protein sequence: CASSFERAARDTQYF.